This TCR beta chain derives from a study of cytomegalovirus exposure and HLA in healthy donors. CDR3 size: 16 residues. The PCR was carried out with 60 Vbeta primers and 13 Jbeta primers. Clones were read by immunoSEQ multiplex PCR, and TCRdb kept only the in-frame ones, dropping some. The data contain some 70,000 clones, 65% to 70% of them singletons. In this sample, this clone turned up a few times. Sequenced: PBMCs. The chain is built from TRBV21-1 and TRBJ2-5; TRBD1, the D gene given by the table, was not confirmed from the DNA. TRBV21-1 is a known pseudogene. The TCR sequence derives from a male donor in good health and CMV-seropositive. The CDR3 reads CASTPSGQGLTGAQYF. DNA for the CDR3: TGTGCCAGCACCCCGAGTGGACAGGGACTCACCGGGGCGCAGTACTTC.